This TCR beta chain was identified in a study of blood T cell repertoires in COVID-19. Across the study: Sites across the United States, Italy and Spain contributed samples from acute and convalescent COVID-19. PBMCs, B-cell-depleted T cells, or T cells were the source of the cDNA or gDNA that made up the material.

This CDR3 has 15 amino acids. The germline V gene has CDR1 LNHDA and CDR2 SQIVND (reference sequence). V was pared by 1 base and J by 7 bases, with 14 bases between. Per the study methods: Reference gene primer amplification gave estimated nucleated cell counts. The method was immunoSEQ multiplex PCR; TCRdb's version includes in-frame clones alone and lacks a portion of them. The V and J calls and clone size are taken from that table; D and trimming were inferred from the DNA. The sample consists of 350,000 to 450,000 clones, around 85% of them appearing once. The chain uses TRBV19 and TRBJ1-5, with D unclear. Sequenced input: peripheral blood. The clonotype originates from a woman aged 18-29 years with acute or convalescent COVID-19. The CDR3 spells CASSIGRNLGQPQHF. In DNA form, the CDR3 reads TGTGCCAGTAGTATAGGCAGGAACCTTGGACAGCCCCAGCATTTT.